This record covers a single T cell receptor (beta chain). The antigen is not known. These data belong to a study of T cells in localized non-small cell lung cancer. Overall study results and limits: Adjacent uninvolved lung tissue had the highest T cell clonality, exceeding tumor. Of the top 100 tumor clones, median approximately 60 were in adjacent lung, 25 to 30 among its top 100.

Between the trimmed V and J ends, which lost 6 bases and 8 bases, there was a span of 11 bases. CDR1 MNHGY and CDR2 SAAAGT come from the germline V gene. This CDR3 spans 12 amino acids. Repertoires were generated with immunoSEQ multiplex PCR, while TCRdb's copy carries only in-frame clones and drops some. In the table there are 4,400 or so clones, 25% to 40% of which are singletons. The chain employs TRBV6-8 and TRBJ2-1; D is possibly TRBD2 (7 bases). This sample comprised lung tumor tissue, obtained before any cancer treatment. This clonotype was obtained from a male donor at least 60 years old with stage III lung adenocarcinoma. In DNA form, the CDR3 reads TGTGCCAGCAGCGGCGGGGGCCATGAGCAGTTCTTC. Its translation: CASSGGGHEQFF.